This T cell receptor beta chain was recorded in a study of blood T cell repertoires in COVID-19. Study overall: There were acute and convalescent COVID-19 samples, and they came from the United States, Italy and Spain. From T cells, B-cell-depleted T cells, or PBMCs came the material, which was cDNA or gDNA.

Original data processing: Amplification with reference gene primers provided the estimates of nucleated cell counts. TCRdb keeps only in-frame clones here, not all; method: immunoSEQ multiplex PCR. D and trimming come from the DNA, and the V and J calls and clone size come from that table. Of more than 65,000 clones listed, around 85% are singletons. V gave up 2 bases and J gave up 6 bases; unmatched junction bases: 7. In germline, CDR1 is MDHEN, CDR2 SYDVKM. The length of the CDR3 is 15 residues. This clonotype was obtained from a woman of 80 years or more with active or convalescent COVID-19. Sequencing input: peripheral blood. The chain combines TRBV28 with TRBJ2-4; 7 bases fit TRBD1. CDR3 residues: CASSLTRGLRNIQYF. CDR3 bases: TGTGCCAGCAGTTTAACGAGGGGGCTTCGAAACATTCAGTACTTC.